The 3 T cell receptor beta chains given below trace back to one sample, sequenced in a study of cytomegalovirus exposure and HLA in healthy donors. The method was immunoSEQ multiplex PCR; TCRdb's version includes in-frame clones alone and lacks a portion of them. The data show 150,000 to 200,000 clones, with about 85% seen just once and approximately 15% held by the top ten. Sequencing was done on a sample of PBMCs. The receptors derive from a man between 18 and 35 years old in good health and CMV-seropositive.

The rearrangement uses TRBV11-2 and TRBJ1-2, with 10 bases aligning to TRBD1. The germline gives CDR1 SGHAT, CDR2 FQNNGV. V gave up 2 bases and J gave up 6 bases; unmatched junction bases: 9. The CDR3 is 16 residues long. The CDR3 DNA reads TGTGCCAGCAGCTTAATGGAGGCGGACAGGGGGAATGGCTACACCTTC. This codes for CASSLMEADRGNGYTF.

As to this clone: Other nucleotide sequences from this sample produce the same CDR3. This chain links TRBV27 with TRBJ1-5, with a tentative D call TRBD1 (5 bases). Germline CDR1 is MNHEY and CDR2 is SMNVEV (reference sequence). This CDR3 region has 14 residues. V lost 5 bases to trimming and J lost 4 bases, with 12 bases between them. The CDR3 DNA reads as TGTGCCAGCAGTCTCCTCGGGGGGAATCAGCCCCAGCATTTT. Translated, it gives CASSLLGGNQPQHF.

The CDR3 coding sequence is TGTGCCAGCAGTCTGACAGGTGGCTCTGGAAACACCATATATTTT. Its translation is CASSLTGGSGNTIYF. The J gene is TRBJ1-3, the V gene TRBV27, with D possibly matching TRBD1 (6 bases). The CDR3 is 15 residues long. The V end lost 5 bases, the J end lost 0 bases, and 11 bases lay between the germline ends. Germline V gene lookup returns CDR1 MNHEY and CDR2 SMNVEV (reference sequence).